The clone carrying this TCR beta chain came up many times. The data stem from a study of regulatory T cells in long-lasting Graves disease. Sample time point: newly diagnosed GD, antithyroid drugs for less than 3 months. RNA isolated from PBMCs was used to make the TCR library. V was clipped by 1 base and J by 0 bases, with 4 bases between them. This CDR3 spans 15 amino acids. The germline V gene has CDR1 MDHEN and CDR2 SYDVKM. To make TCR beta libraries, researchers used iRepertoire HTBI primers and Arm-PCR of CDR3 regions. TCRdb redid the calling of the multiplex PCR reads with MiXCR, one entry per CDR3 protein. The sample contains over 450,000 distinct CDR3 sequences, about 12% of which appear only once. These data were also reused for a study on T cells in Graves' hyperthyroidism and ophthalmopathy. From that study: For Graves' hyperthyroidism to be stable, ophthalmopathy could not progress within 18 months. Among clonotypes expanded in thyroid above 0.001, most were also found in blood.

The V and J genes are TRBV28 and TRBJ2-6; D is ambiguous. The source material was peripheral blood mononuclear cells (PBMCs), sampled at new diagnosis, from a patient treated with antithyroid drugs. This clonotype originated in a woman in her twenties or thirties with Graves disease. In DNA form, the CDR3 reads TGTGCCAGCAGTTTATTTAGCTCTGGGGCCAACGTCCTGACTTTC. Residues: CASSLFSSGANVLTF.